These 26 T cell receptor beta chains share one sample of origin, sequenced in a study of CD8+CD57+ T cells in acquired aplastic anemia. Sequencing was done on patients that had shown CD8+CD57+ cell expansion by flow cytometry. TCR beta VDJ combinations and CDR3 sequences were profiled from genomic DNA. Using its own MiXCR run on the reads, TCRdb lists one record per CDR3 protein. Of more than 150,000 distinct CDR3 sequences in the sample, less than 60% were seen once. The sequenced sample consisted of sorted CD4+, CD8+, or CD8+CD57+ T cells (not recorded which) from PBMCs. These receptors came from a human donor with aplastic anemia.

The genes are TRBV24-1 and TRBJ2-3; possible D gene TRBD2, 5 bases. From germline, CDR1 is KGHDR and CDR2 SFDVKD. V lost 3 bases and J lost 1, with 16 bases in between. The CDR3 spans 17 residues. CDR3 loop: CATSDAGELSGTDTQYF. The CDR3 DNA follows: TGTGCCACCAGTGATGCCGGGGAGTTGAGTGGCACAGATACGCAGTATTTT.

On this clonotype itself: A much larger clone sits a single nucleotide away, making a read error possible. This chain connects TRBV6-1 to TRBJ2-2; 9 nucleotides align to TRBD2. The CDR3 covers 17 residues. Germline V CDR1 and CDR2: MNHNS, SASEGT. The CDR3 spells CASSEWRLAVYTGEPFF. CDR3 bases: TGTGCCAGCAGTGAATGGAGACTAGCGGTGTACACCGGGGAGCCGTTTTTT.

The table lists this clonotype with many counts. The genes are TRBV2 and TRBJ2-5; no firm D call. CDR1 is SNHLY, CDR2 FYNNEI, per germline. V shed 7 bases and J shed 2 bases, with 8 bases lying between them. There are 12 residues in the CDR3. The CDR3 region is CASTWSQETQYF. The CDR3 DNA reads as TGTGCCAGCACTTGGTCTCAAGAGACCCAGTACTTC.

Many counts were recorded for this clonotype. The V and J genes are TRBV7-9 and TRBJ2-3, with 9 bases matching TRBD1. The CDR3 has 15 amino acids. The germline CDR1 and CDR2 sequences are SEHNR and FQNEAQ (reference sequence). J was trimmed by 1 base and V by 5 bases; bases with no gene match: 4. The CDR3 DNA reads TGTGCCAGCAGCCTAGGGACAGGGCGCACAGATACGCAGTATTTT. Encoded protein: CASSLGTGRTDTQYF.

This chain uses TRBV19 with TRBJ1-2; 7 bases map to TRBD1. The CDR3 spans 15 residues. In germline, CDR1 is LNHDA, CDR2 SQIVND (reference sequence). J lost 5 bases, V lost 2 bases, and 8 bases had no gene match. The CDR3 nucleotides are TGTGCCAGTAGTATAAACAGGGGATCCCGTTATGGCTACACCTTC. Its protein is CASSINRGSRYGYTF. Supplemented by reference TRBV19 and TRBJ1-2, the full variable domain reads DGGITQSPKYLFRKEGQNVTLSCEQNLNHDAMYWYRQDPGQGLRLIYYSQIVNDFQKGDIAEGYSVSREKKESFPLTVTSAQKNPTAFYLCASSINRGSRYGYTFGSGTRLTVV.

The chain carries TRBV11-2 and TRBJ2-4; 10 bases align to TRBD2. The germline CDR1 and CDR2 sequences are SGHAT and FQNNGV. With 4 bases clipped from V and 9 bases from J, the junction kept 12 bases outside the gene matches. The CDR3 spans 16 residues. The CDR3 region has the DNA TGTGCCAGCAGCTGGGGACTAGCGACCAGTGGTGGCATTCAGTACTTC. Protein product: CASSWGLATSGGIQYF.

This clonotype was seen a handful of times. The genes are TRBV9 and TRBJ2-7; D perhaps matches TRBD1 (6 bases). CDR1 and CDR2 from the germline V gene are SGDLS and YYNGEE. The CDR3 spans 14 residues. V shed 2 bases and J shed 0 bases, with 9 bases lying between them. CDR3 sequence: CASSVGTFSYEQYF. For the CDR3, the DNA is TGTGCCAGCAGCGTCGGGACATTCTCCTACGAGCAGTACTTC.

The DNA for the CDR3 is TGTGCCACCAGCAGAGATCTGGGCAGGGCTCAGCCCCAGCATTTT. Translating it yields CATSRDLGRAQPQHF. The chain is built from TRBV15 and TRBJ1-5; possibly TRBD1 for D (5 bases). This CDR3 contains 15 residues. V was pared by 0 bases and J by 6 bases, with 12 bases between. Germline CDR1 and CDR2: LNHNV and YYDKDF (reference sequence).

The chain combines TRBV20-1 with TRBJ2-1, with D perhaps TRBD1 or TRBD2 (5 bases each). The V and J ends lost 3 bases and 2 bases respectively, with 8 bases between them. CDR1 and CDR2 (germline): DFQATT, SNEGSKA (reference sequence). The CDR3 runs 13 residues. This CDR3 is CSARWGTYNEQFF. The CDR3 DNA reads TGCAGTGCTAGGTGGGGGACCTACAATGAGCAGTTCTTC.

This clonotype appeared once. The chain carries TRBV5-4 and TRBJ1-1; 9 bases are shared with TRBD1. V gave up 4 bases and J gave up 7 bases; unmatched junction bases: 5. This CDR3 region has 13 residues. The germline V gene encodes CDR1 SGHNT and CDR2 YYREEE (reference sequence). As DNA, the CDR3 is TGTGCCAGCAGCCCCGGGACAGGGCTTGAAGCTTTCTTT. Amino acid sequence: CASSPGTGLEAFF. The variable domain in full, completed from reference TRBV5-4 and TRBJ1-1, reads ETGVTQSPTHLIKTRGQQVTLRCSSQSGHNTVSWYQQALGQGPQFIFQYYREEENGRGNFPPRFSGLQFPNYSSELNVNALELDDSALYLCASSPGTGLEAFFGQGTRLTVV.

There are a few counts of this clonotype. V gene TRBV30 combines with J gene TRBJ2-7; 7 positions agree with TRBD1. CDR1 and CDR2 from the germline V gene are GTSNPN and SVGIG (reference sequence). The CDR3 is 15 amino acids. V shed 8 bases, J shed 5 bases, and the junction held 18 bases outside the gene matches. The CDR3 sequence is CASHPGQLTADEQYF. The CDR3 coding sequence is TGTGCCAGTCACCCGGGACAGCTTACCGCGGACGAGCAGTACTTC. The full variable domain, its missing parts supplied by reference TRBV30 and TRBJ2-7, is SQTIHQWPATLVQPVGSPLSLECTVEGTSNPNLYWYRQAAGRGLQLLFYSVGIGQISSEVPQNLSASRPQDRQFILSSKKLLLSDSGFYLCASHPGQLTADEQYFGPGTRLTVT.

The genes are TRBV29-1 and TRBJ2-7, with 11 bases lining up with TRBD1. Losses at the gene ends were 8 bases for V and 4 bases for J; bases not matched to a gene: 10. Germline values: CDR1 SQVTM, CDR2 ANQGSEA. The CDR3 has 14 residues. DNA of the CDR3: TGCAGCCAACGGACAGGGGGCGTGGGGTACGAGCAGTACTTC. The encoded protein is CSQRTGGVGYEQYF.

About this clonotype itself: This likely comes from a read error, as the CDR3 has no conserved phenylalanine or tryptophan at its end. The CDR3 protein is CASSWTGGLNTEAFS. Written as DNA, the CDR3 is TGTGCCAGCAGCTGGACAGGGGGCCTCAACACTGAAGCTTTCTCT. The gene calls are TRBV5-6 and TRBJ1-1; 11 bases agree with TRBD1. The CDR3 runs to 15 residues. J gave up 2 bases and V 3 bases, and 3 bases lay outside the gene matches. Germline loops: CDR1 SGHDT, CDR2 YYEEEE.

This sequence joins TRBV6-1 and TRBJ2-7, with D tentatively TRBD2 (5 bases). CDR1 and CDR2 from the germline V gene are MNHNS and SASEGT. The CDR3 has 14 amino acids. Trimming took off 8 bases at V and 3 bases at J, with 17 bases between the two ends. The CDR3 loop is CASSPPGSHYEQYF. Written as DNA, the CDR3 is TGTGCCAGCTCACCACCGGGGTCCCACTACGAGCAGTACTTC.

This clonotype was seen ten or more times. The V gene is TRBV10-2, the J gene TRBJ2-3, with 12 bases lining up with TRBD2. Germline CDR1 is WSHSY and CDR2 is SAAADI. The CDR3 is 17 residues long. V lost 4 bases to trimming and J lost 1 base; unmatched junction nucleotides: 6. CDR3 nucleotides: TGCGCCAGCAGTGCCCCCGGACTAGCGGGACGCACAGATACGCAGTATTTT. Its protein product is CASSAPGLAGRTDTQYF.

This clonotype was seen more than once but under ten times. The CDR3 spells CASGVPGNTIYF. CDR3 bases: TGTGCCTCAGGCGTTCCTGGAAACACCATATATTTT. The V gene is TRBV10-3, the J gene TRBJ1-3; no reliable D call. Germline CDR1 ENHRY, CDR2 SYGVKD. The CDR3 runs to 12 residues. V dropped 11 bases and J dropped 2 bases, with 10 bases sitting between them.

As to this clonotype: A clone one base away is much larger, so this may be a read error. The CDR3 does not end in the conserved phenylalanine or tryptophan, so this is likely a read error. J is TRBJ2-7 and V is TRBV27; 7 bases are a match to TRBD2. With 5 bases clipped from V and 1 base from J, the junction kept 5 bases outside the gene matches. The CDR3 is made up of 14 amino acids. The germline CDR1 and CDR2 sequences are MNHEY and SMNVEV (reference sequence). CDR3 in DNA: TGTGCCAGCAGTCGGACTAGTCAATCCTACGAGCAGTACTCC. Protein sequence: CASSRTSQSYEQYS.

The rearrangement uses TRBV20-1 and TRBJ2-5, with TRBD2 as a possible D gene (6 bases). The V gene lost 6 bases and the J gene lost 2 bases, with 13 bases spanning the gap. The CDR3 is 13 residues long. Per germline, CDR1 DFQATT and CDR2 SNEGSKA (reference sequence). The CDR3, as DNA: TGCAGTGCGAACGGGGGACCTCAAGAGACCCAGTACTTC. Its translation is CSANGGPQETQYF.

The chain employs TRBV10-3 and TRBJ1-1, with D maybe TRBD1 (6 bases). This CDR3 is built from 13 residues. In germline, CDR1 is ENHRY, CDR2 SYGVKD. V dropped 7 bases and J dropped 1 base, with 10 bases sitting between them. CDR3 amino acids: CAIKDRTNTEAFF. Written as DNA, the CDR3 is TGTGCCATCAAGGACAGAACGAACACTGAAGCTTTCTTT.

This clonotype was detected ten times or more. The chain combines TRBV9 with TRBJ2-1; D uncertain. V was trimmed by 0 bases and J by 4 bases, leaving 5 bases between them. This CDR3 is built from 13 residues. Germline CDR1 reads SGDLS; CDR2 reads YYNGEE. The CDR3 loop reads CASSVAHYNEQFF. The CDR3 DNA sequence: TGTGCCAGCAGCGTAGCGCATTACAATGAGCAGTTCTTC.

The rearrangement links TRBV29-1 to TRBJ2-7; 9 bases line up with TRBD2. This CDR3 has 14 residues. Per germline, CDR1 SQVTM and CDR2 ANQGSEA. The ends lost 6 bases at V and 0 bases at J; junction bases unmatched: 6. CDR3 DNA sequence: TGCAGCGTGGGGTCAGCGGGAGGCTCCTACGAGCAGTACTTC. Protein sequence: CSVGSAGGSYEQYF.

The chain is built from TRBV2 and TRBJ2-3; no clear D. The germline gives CDR1 SNHLY, CDR2 FYNNEI. V lost 2 bases and J lost 3, with 9 bases in between. The CDR3 length is 14 residues. The CDR3 reads CASSERRATDTQYF. DNA for the CDR3: TGTGCCAGCAGTGAAAGGCGTGCGACAGATACGCAGTATTTT.

This clonotype was seen ten or more times. This chain connects TRBV19 to TRBJ2-2, with 9 bases that match TRBD1. The germline V gene has CDR1 LNHDA and CDR2 SQIVND (reference sequence). The ends lost 5 bases at V and 4 bases at J; junction bases unmatched: 5. The CDR3 has 15 residues. CDR3 nucleotides: TGTGCCAGTAGTGAACAGGGGGCTATCACCGGGGAGCTGTTTTTT. Translation gives CASSEQGAITGELFF.

This chain uses TRBV24-1 with TRBJ2-1, with 8 nucleotides matching TRBD2. Trimming took 1 base from V and 5 from J; bases not matched to a gene: 6. Germline assignment: CDR1 KGHDR and CDR2 SFDVKD. This CDR3 spans 16 amino acids. The CDR3: CATSDFPGGINNEQFF. CDR3 coding DNA: TGTGCCACCAGTGATTTCCCGGGAGGGATAAACAATGAGCAGTTCTTC.

This chain links TRBV9 with TRBJ2-3, with D hard to call. V was cut by 7 bases and J by 2 bases, with 11 bases left in between. Germline values: CDR1 SGDLS, CDR2 YYNGEE. The CDR3 is 13 amino acids. The CDR3, as DNA: TGTGCCAGCTCAAGGACGGACACAGATACGCAGTATTTT. Protein: CASSRTDTDTQYF.

This sequence joins TRBV10-3 and TRBJ2-1, with 7 bases matching TRBD1. The V gene's germline CDR1 is ENHRY and CDR2 SYGVKD. V lost 2 bases and J lost 10; bases outside the gene matches: 8. This CDR3 contains 14 residues. The CDR3 sequence is CAISEPETGFEQFF. Written as DNA, the CDR3 is TGTGCCATCAGTGAGCCGGAGACAGGGTTCGAGCAGTTCTTC.